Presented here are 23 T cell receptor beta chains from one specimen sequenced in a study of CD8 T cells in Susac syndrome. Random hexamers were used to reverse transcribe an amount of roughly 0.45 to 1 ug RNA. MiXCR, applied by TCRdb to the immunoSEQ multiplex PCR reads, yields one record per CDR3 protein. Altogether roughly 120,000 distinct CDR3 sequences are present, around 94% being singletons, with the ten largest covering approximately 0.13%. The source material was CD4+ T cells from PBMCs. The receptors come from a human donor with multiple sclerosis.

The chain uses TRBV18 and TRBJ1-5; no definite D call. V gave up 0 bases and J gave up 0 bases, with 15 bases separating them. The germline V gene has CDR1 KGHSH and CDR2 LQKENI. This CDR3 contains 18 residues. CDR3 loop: CASSPPRAEVSSNQPQHF. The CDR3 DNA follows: TGTGCCAGCTCACCACCGAGGGCAGAAGTATCTAGCAATCAGCCCCAGCATTTT. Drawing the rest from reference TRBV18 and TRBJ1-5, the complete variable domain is NAGVMQNPRHLVRRRGQEARLRCSPMKGHSHVYWYRQLPEEGLKFMVYLQKENIIDESGMPKERFSAEFPKEGPSILRIQQVVRGDSAAYFCASSPPRAEVSSNQPQHFGDGTRLSIL.

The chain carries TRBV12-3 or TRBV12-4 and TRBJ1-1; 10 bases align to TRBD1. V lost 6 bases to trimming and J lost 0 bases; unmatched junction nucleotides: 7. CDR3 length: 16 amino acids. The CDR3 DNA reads TGTGCCAGCAGGATGACAGGGGGCGGGGTGAACACTGAAGCTTTCTTT. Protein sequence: CASRMTGGGVNTEAFF.

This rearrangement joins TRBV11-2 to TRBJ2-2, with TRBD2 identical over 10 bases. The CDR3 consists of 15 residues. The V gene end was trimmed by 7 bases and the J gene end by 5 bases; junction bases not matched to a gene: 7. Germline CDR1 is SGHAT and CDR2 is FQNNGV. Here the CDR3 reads CASIPAGGRTGELFF. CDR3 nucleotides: TGTGCCAGCATCCCAGCGGGAGGGCGGACCGGGGAGCTGTTTTTT.

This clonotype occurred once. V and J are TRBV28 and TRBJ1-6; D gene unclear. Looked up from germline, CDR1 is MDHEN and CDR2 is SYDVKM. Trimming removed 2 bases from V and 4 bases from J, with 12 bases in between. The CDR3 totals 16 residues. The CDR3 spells CASSLGGIGYNSPLHF. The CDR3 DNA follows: TGTGCCAGCAGTTTAGGAGGTATTGGTTATAATTCACCCCTCCACTTT.

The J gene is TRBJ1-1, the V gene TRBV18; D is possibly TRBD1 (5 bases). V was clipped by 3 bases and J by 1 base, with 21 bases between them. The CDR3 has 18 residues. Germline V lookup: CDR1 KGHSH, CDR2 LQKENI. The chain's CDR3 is CASSPPGSGPPGNTEAFF. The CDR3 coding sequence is TGTGCCAGCTCACCTCCCGGTTCGGGACCCCCTGGGAACACTGAAGCTTTCTTT.

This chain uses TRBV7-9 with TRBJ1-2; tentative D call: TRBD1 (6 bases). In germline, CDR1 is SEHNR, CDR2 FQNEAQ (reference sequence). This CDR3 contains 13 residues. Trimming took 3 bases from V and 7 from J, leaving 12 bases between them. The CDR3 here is CASSFRGSSGYTF. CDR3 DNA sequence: TGTGCCAGCAGCTTCAGGGGTTCCTCTGGCTACACCTTC.

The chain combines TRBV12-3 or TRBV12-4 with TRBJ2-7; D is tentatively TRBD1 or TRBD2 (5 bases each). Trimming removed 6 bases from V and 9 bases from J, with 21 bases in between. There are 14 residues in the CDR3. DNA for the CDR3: TGTGCCAGCAGCCCGGACTGGGACGTCAATCGGCAGTACTTC. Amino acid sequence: CASSPDWDVNRQYF.

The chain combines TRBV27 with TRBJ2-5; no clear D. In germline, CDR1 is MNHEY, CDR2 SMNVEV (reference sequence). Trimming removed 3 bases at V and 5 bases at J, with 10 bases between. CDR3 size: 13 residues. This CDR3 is CASSFLPAETQYF. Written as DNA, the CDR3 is TGTGCCAGCAGTTTCCTCCCTGCGGAGACCCAGTACTTC.

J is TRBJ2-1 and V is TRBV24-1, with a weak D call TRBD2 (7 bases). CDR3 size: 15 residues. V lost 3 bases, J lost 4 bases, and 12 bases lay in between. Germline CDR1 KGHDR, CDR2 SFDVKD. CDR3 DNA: TGTGCCACCAGTGATAGGCGGGGGCCTTACAATGAGCAGTTCTTC. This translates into CATSDRRGPYNEQFF.

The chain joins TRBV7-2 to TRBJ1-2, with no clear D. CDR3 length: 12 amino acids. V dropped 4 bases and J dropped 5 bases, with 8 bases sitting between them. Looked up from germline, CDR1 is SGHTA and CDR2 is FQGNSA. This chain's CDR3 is CASSSGDYGYTF. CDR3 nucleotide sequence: TGTGCCAGCAGCTCCGGAGATTATGGCTACACCTTC.

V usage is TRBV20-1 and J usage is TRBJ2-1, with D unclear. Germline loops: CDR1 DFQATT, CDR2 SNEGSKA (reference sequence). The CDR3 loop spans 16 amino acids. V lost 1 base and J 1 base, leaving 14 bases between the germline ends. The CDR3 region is CSARAPQATSYNEQFF. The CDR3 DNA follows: TGCAGTGCTAGAGCACCTCAGGCGACTTCCTACAATGAGCAGTTCTTC.

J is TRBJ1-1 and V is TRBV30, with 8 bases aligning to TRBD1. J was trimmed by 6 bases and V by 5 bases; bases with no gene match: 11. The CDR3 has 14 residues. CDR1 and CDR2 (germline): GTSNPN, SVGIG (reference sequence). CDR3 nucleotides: TGTGCCTGGGCGAAGGACAGGGAAGTGTCTGAAGCTTTCTTT. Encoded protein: CAWAKDREVSEAFF.

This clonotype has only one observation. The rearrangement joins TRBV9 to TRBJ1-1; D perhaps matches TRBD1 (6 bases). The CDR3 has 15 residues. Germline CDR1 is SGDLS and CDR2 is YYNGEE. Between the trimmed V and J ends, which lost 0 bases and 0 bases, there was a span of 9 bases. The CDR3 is CASSVGGAVNTEAFF. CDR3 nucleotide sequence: TGTGCCAGCAGCGTAGGGGGGGCGGTGAACACTGAAGCTTTCTTT.

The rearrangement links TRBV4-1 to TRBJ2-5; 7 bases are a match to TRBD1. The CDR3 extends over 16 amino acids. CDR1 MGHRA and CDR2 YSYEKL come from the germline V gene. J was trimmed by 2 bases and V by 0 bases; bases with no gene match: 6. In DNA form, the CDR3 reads TGCGCCAGCAGCCAAGAGTGGGGGACAGTGCAAGAGACCCAGTACTTC. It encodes CASSQEWGTVQETQYF.

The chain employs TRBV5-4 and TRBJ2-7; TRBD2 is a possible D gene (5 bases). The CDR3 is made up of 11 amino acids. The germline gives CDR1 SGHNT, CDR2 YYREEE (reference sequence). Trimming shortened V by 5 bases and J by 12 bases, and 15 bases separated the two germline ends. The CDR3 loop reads CASSSGLGSYF. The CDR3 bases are TGTGCCAGCAGTTCTGGACTTGGCTCGTACTTC.

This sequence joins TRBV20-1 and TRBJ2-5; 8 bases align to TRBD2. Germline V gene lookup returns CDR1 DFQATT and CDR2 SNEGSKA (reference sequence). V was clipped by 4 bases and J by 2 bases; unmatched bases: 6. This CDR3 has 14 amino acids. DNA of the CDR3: TGCAGTGCTATCCCCGGGGGGGGGCAAGAGACCCAGTACTTC. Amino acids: CSAIPGGGQETQYF.

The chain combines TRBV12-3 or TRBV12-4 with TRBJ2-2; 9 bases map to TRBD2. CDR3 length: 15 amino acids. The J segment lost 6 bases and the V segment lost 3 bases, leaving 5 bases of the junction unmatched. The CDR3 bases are TGTGCCAGCAGTTTCGGGACTAGCATCCCCGGGGAGCTGTTTTTT. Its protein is CASSFGTSIPGELFF.

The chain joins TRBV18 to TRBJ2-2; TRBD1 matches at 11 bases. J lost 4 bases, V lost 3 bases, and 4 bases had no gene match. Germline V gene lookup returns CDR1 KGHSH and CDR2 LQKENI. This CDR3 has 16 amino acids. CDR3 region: CASSPPGTGGTGELFF. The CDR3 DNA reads TGTGCCAGCTCACCCCCCGGGACAGGGGGCACCGGGGAGCTGTTTTTT.

CDR3 sequence reads: CASSGEHPICKRKNIQYF. As DNA, the CDR3 is TGTGCCAGCAGCGGTGAGCATCCCATTTGCAAAAGAAAAAACATTCAGTACTTC. This chain links TRBV3-1 with TRBJ2-4, with D unclear. The V gene's germline CDR1 is LGHDT and CDR2 YNNKEL (reference sequence). The CDR3 length is 18 residues. V lost 5 bases and J 4 bases, leaving 24 bases between the germline ends.

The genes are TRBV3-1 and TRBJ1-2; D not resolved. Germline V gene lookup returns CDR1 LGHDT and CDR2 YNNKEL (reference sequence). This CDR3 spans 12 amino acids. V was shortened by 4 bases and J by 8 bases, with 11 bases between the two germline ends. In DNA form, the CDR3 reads TGTGCCAGCAGCCGCGAAGAGGGCGGCTACACCTTC. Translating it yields CASSREEGGYTF.

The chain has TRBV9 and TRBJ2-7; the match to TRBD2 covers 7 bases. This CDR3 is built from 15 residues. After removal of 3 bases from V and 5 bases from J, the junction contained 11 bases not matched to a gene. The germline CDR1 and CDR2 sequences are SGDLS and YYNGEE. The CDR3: CASSAGRLTRDEQYF. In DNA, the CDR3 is TGTGCCAGCAGCGCCGGGAGGTTGACGAGGGACGAGCAGTACTTC.

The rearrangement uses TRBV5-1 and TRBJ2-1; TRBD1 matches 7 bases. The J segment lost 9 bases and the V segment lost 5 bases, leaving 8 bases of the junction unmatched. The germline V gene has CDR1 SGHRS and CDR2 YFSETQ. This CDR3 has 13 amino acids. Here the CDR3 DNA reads TGCGCCAGCAGTTCGACAGGGATCGCTGAGCAGTTCTTC. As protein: CASSSTGIAEQFF.

Written as DNA, the CDR3 is TGTGCCAGTAGTCCGGGGGACAGGGCCGGCTACACCTTC. Translation: CASSPGDRAGYTF. The chain uses TRBV19 and TRBJ1-2; 9 bases map to TRBD1. The CDR3 has 13 amino acids. CDR1 and CDR2 (germline): LNHDA, SQIVND (reference sequence). V lost 5 bases, J lost 8 bases, and 6 bases stayed unmatched.